These 31 T cell receptor beta chains originate from one sample sequenced in a study of T cell responses to AZD1222 COVID-19 vaccine. Measured with immunoSEQ multiplex PCR; TCRdb has only the in-frame clones, and not every one. The profile shows about 110,000 clones, around 94% of them singletons. The specimen was peripheral blood, collected on day 0 of AZD1222 vaccination. Source of these receptors: an adult in good health.

The chain uses TRBV30 and TRBJ2-7; 10 bases agree with TRBD2. Per germline, CDR1 GTSNPN and CDR2 SVGIG (reference sequence). V dropped 0 bases and J dropped 2; count of bases not matched to a gene: 4. The CDR3 runs 15 residues. The CDR3 region is CAWSVLAGAPYEQYF. The CDR3 DNA sequence: TGTGCCTGGAGTGTTCTAGCGGGAGCCCCCTACGAGCAGTACTTC.

The chain carries TRBV29-1 and TRBJ1-2; D possibly corresponds to TRBD1 (6 bases). Deletions cut 7 bases from V and 8 bases from J, with 17 bases between. This CDR3 has 12 residues. CDR1 is SQVTM, CDR2 ANQGSEA, per germline. CDR3 sequence reads: CSAEGVGGGYTF. In nucleotides, the CDR3 is TGCAGCGCTGAGGGGGTAGGGGGAGGCTACACCTTC.

This clone has a single count. V is TRBV6-5 and J is TRBJ2-2, with D uncertain. Per germline, CDR1 MNHEY and CDR2 SVGAGI. The CDR3 sequence is 14 residues long. V was pared by 2 bases and J by 6 bases, with 10 bases between. The CDR3 sequence: CASSYMGSAGELFF. For the CDR3, the DNA is TGTGCCAGCAGTTACATGGGGTCGGCCGGGGAGCTGTTTTTT.

The chain links TRBV5-1 to TRBJ1-1; no reliable D call. The ends were cut back, 4 bases at V and 0 bases at J, with 16 bases in the middle. This CDR3 has 16 amino acids. Germline V lookup: CDR1 SGHRS, CDR2 YFSETQ. CDR3 residues: CASSPHPLEVNTEAFF. The CDR3 DNA follows: TGCGCCAGCAGCCCTCACCCGTTGGAGGTGAACACTGAAGCTTTCTTT.

The chain links TRBV2 to TRBJ1-5; D unresolved. Germline CDR1 SNHLY, CDR2 FYNNEI. Trimming removed 8 bases at V and 0 bases at J, with 11 bases between. The CDR3 consists of 14 residues. The CDR3 here is CASSRRNSNQPQHF. The CDR3 DNA reads as TGTGCCAGCTCTAGGCGGAATAGCAATCAGCCCCAGCATTTT.

The rearrangement links TRBV19 to TRBJ2-7; D may be TRBD1 (6 bases). Per germline, CDR1 LNHDA and CDR2 SQIVND (reference sequence). CDR3 size: 15 residues. Deletions cut 5 bases from V and 2 bases from J, with 16 bases between. The CDR3 is CASSDPGTSTYEQYF. DNA of the CDR3: TGTGCCAGTAGTGATCCCGGGACATCTACCTACGAGCAGTACTTC.

The rearrangement joins TRBV4-1 to TRBJ1-2; D uncertain. Trimming left V 3 bases short and J 2 bases short, with 4 bases between. CDR3 size: 12 residues. Looked up from germline, CDR1 is MGHRA and CDR2 is YSYEKL. The CDR3 sequence: CASSHVNYGYTF. The CDR3 region has the DNA TGCGCCAGCAGCCACGTAAACTATGGCTACACCTTC.

As DNA, the CDR3 is TGCGCCAGCAGTACCCGGACTAGCGGGACCACCGGGGAGCTGTTTTTT. It translates to CASSTRTSGTTGELFF. This sequence joins TRBV5-1 and TRBJ2-2; 12 bases are shared with TRBD2. Germline V CDR1 and CDR2: SGHRS, YFSETQ. CDR3 size: 16 residues. V trimming: 5 bases; J trimming: 4 bases; junction bases outside the gene matches: 6.

The rearrangement links TRBV5-4 to TRBJ2-1; 10 nucleotides agree with TRBD2. The germline CDR1 and CDR2 sequences are SGHNT and YYREEE (reference sequence). Trimming took 4 bases from V and 9 from J; bases not matched to a gene: 13. The CDR3 has 16 residues. The CDR3 reads CASSPLSGGAFREQFF. CDR3 in DNA: TGTGCCAGCAGCCCCCTCAGCGGGGGGGCTTTTCGTGAGCAGTTCTTC.

This chain joins TRBV9 and TRBJ2-3; D gene ambiguous. V dropped 0 bases and J dropped 1 base, with 6 bases sitting between them. The germline V gene encodes CDR1 SGDLS and CDR2 YYNGEE. The CDR3 extends over 14 amino acids. CDR3 residues: CASSVGLGTDTQYF. The CDR3, as DNA: TGTGCCAGCAGCGTAGGGCTAGGCACAGATACGCAGTATTTT.

CDR3 sequence reads: CASSLRRSGYMNTEAFF. CDR3 DNA sequence: TGTGCCAGCAGCTTACGACGGTCTGGCTATATGAACACTGAAGCTTTCTTT. The V call is TRBV11-2, the J call TRBJ1-1; D unclear. Germline values: CDR1 SGHAT, CDR2 FQNNGV. V was trimmed by 2 bases and J by 0 bases, leaving 16 bases between them. The CDR3 runs to 17 residues.

This chain links TRBV11-2 with TRBJ2-1, with 7 bases lining up with TRBD2. The CDR3 consists of 14 residues. Germline V gives CDR1 SGHAT, CDR2 FQNNGV. The ends lost 3 bases at V and 8 bases at J; junction bases unmatched: 7. CDR3 sequence: CASSLQPGGDEQFF. CDR3 in DNA: TGTGCCAGCAGCTTGCAGCCGGGAGGCGATGAGCAGTTCTTC.

This clone was seen once. The rearrangement joins TRBV18 to TRBJ1-1; D is perhaps TRBD1 (6 bases). The germline gives CDR1 KGHSH, CDR2 LQKENI. CDR3 length: 14 residues. V was pared by 3 bases and J by 7 bases, with 15 bases between. CDR3 loop: CASSPGRGGFEAFF. In DNA form, the CDR3 reads TGTGCCAGCTCACCTGGCAGGGGCGGCTTTGAAGCTTTCTTT.

The rearrangement uses TRBV6-5 and TRBJ2-7; no firm D call. The CDR3 sequence is 12 residues long. V lost 0 bases and J 6 bases, leaving 6 bases between the germline ends. Germline V gene data show CDR1 as MNHEY and CDR2 as SVGAGI. CDR3: CASSYSAGEQYF. The CDR3 nucleotides read TGTGCCAGCAGTTACTCGGCAGGCGAGCAGTACTTC.

This chain joins TRBV5-4 and TRBJ1-2, with D maybe TRBD1 (6 bases). Germline lookup yields CDR1 SGHNT and CDR2 YYREEE (reference sequence). The CDR3 is 12 residues long. The V gene lost 4 bases and the J gene lost 8 bases, with 12 bases spanning the gap. CDR3 loop: CASSQQGPGYTF. In DNA form, the CDR3 reads TGTGCCAGCAGCCAACAGGGTCCAGGCTACACCTTC.

V and J are TRBV5-1 and TRBJ2-1, with D tentatively TRBD1 (5 bases). Germline lookup yields CDR1 SGHRS and CDR2 YFSETQ. V dropped 7 bases and J dropped 6 bases, with 14 bases sitting between them. This CDR3 has 13 amino acids. The CDR3 nucleotides read TGCGCCAGCCTCAGGGTTGAGTCCAATGAGCAGTTCTTC. Translation gives CASLRVESNEQFF.

The V and J genes are TRBV6-1 and TRBJ2-6; D assignment may be TRBD1 or TRBD2 (5 bases each). The CDR3 runs to 12 residues. V shed 0 bases and J shed 11 bases, with 5 bases lying between them. The V gene's germline CDR1 is MNHNS and CDR2 SASEGT. The CDR3 DNA is TGTGCCAGCAGTGAAGCGGGGGACGTCCTGACTTTC. Its protein is CASSEAGDVLTF.

The chain carries TRBV6-5 and TRBJ1-1; 9 bases line up with TRBD1. Germline V CDR1 and CDR2: MNHEY, SVGAGI. The CDR3 is made up of 15 amino acids. V lost 4 bases, J lost 1 base, and 4 bases stayed unmatched. The CDR3 sequence: CASSSKGQGNTEAFF. The CDR3 DNA is TGTGCCAGCAGTTCCAAGGGACAGGGGAACACTGAAGCTTTCTTT.

This chain uses TRBV29-1 with TRBJ2-5, with D maybe TRBD1 (7 bases). CDR3 length equals 12 residues. The germline V gene has CDR1 SQVTM and CDR2 ANQGSEA. V was cut by 7 bases and J by 5 bases, with 14 bases left in between. The CDR3 protein is CSAKQGRETQYF. In DNA form, the CDR3 reads TGCAGCGCAAAACAGGGGAGGGAGACCCAGTACTTC. The full variable domain, its missing parts supplied by reference TRBV29-1 and TRBJ2-5, is SAVISQKPSRDICQRGTSLTIQCQVDSQVTMMFWYRQQPGQSLTLIATANQGSEATYESGFVIDKFPISRPNLTFSTLTVSNMSPEDSSIYLCSAKQGRETQYFGPGTRLLVL.

The chain carries TRBV18 and TRBJ2-3; D gene unclear. The CDR3 is 12 residues long. CDR1 is KGHSH, CDR2 LQKENI, per germline. Trimming removed 6 bases at V and 11 bases at J, with 15 bases between. The CDR3 sequence is CASSDVYHLQYF. DNA for the CDR3: TGTGCCAGCTCCGACGTCTACCACCTGCAGTATTTT.

The chain recombines TRBV6-5 with TRBJ2-5; tentative D call: TRBD2 (7 bases). The V end was cut by 6 bases, the J end by 5 bases, with 13 bases between. This CDR3 is built from 13 residues. Germline V gene data show CDR1 as MNHEY and CDR2 as SVGAGI. CDR3 in DNA: TGTGCCAGCAGCACCGCGGGGGCGGAGACCCAGTACTTC. Protein: CASSTAGAETQYF.

V gene TRBV2 combines with J gene TRBJ1-2; unclear D gene. V shed 5 bases and J shed 2 bases, with 9 bases lying between them. There are 13 residues in the CDR3. Germline V CDR1 and CDR2: SNHLY, FYNNEI. DNA for the CDR3: TGTGCCAGCAGTCAACAAGACAACTATGGCTACACCTTC. The encoded protein is CASSQQDNYGYTF.

The chain joins TRBV7-8 to TRBJ1-4, with a tentative D call TRBD1 (6 bases). Per germline, CDR1 SGHVS and CDR2 FQNEAQ. The ends were cut back, 5 bases at V and 7 bases at J, with 17 bases in the middle. This CDR3 spans 15 amino acids. CDR3 DNA: TGTGCCAGCAGCCGCCAACAGGGACTGGGTGAAAAACTGTTTTTT. Protein: CASSRQQGLGEKLFF.

This chain connects TRBV28 to TRBJ1-5; 8 positions agree with TRBD1. Per germline, CDR1 MDHEN and CDR2 SYDVKM. The CDR3 sequence is 17 residues long. V dropped 6 bases and J dropped 3; count of bases not matched to a gene: 13. CDR3 region: CASSLILDRAFNQPQHF. DNA for the CDR3: TGTGCCAGCAGCTTGATCTTGGACAGGGCCTTCAATCAGCCCCAGCATTTT.

The V call is TRBV20-1, the J call TRBJ2-1; D remains unclear. Germline loops: CDR1 DFQATT, CDR2 SNEGSKA (reference sequence). V was trimmed by 3 bases and J by 6 bases, leaving 9 bases between them. The CDR3 is made up of 12 amino acids. CDR3 bases: TGCAGTGCTAGTCAAGTGGGCAATGAGCAGTTCTTC. Amino acid sequence: CSASQVGNEQFF.

This sequence joins TRBV28 and TRBJ1-5; 7 bases are shared with TRBD1. This CDR3 is built from 15 residues. Germline V gene data show CDR1 as MDHEN and CDR2 as SYDVKM. V was clipped by 5 bases and J by 3 bases; unmatched bases: 7. CDR3 region: CASSPSGGDNQPQHF. CDR3 bases: TGTGCCAGCAGTCCCTCAGGGGGAGACAATCAGCCCCAGCATTTT. The variable domain in full, completed from reference TRBV28 and TRBJ1-5, reads DVKVTQSSRYLVKRTGEKVFLECVQDMDHENMFWYRQDPGLGLRLIYFSYDVKMKEKGDIPEGYSVSREKKERFSLILESASTNQTSMYLCASSPSGGDNQPQHFGDGTRLSIL.

The chain joins TRBV2 to TRBJ1-2; D gene uncertain. V was clipped by 7 bases and J by 5 bases, with 11 bases between them. Germline assignment: CDR1 SNHLY and CDR2 FYNNEI. This CDR3 region has 12 residues. The CDR3: CASTFGGYGYTF. CDR3 DNA sequence: TGTGCCAGCACCTTTGGAGGGTATGGCTACACCTTC. Complete variable domain (other parts from reference TRBV2 and TRBJ1-2): EPEVTQTPSHQVTQMGQEVILRCVPISNHLYFYWYRQILGQKVEFLVSFYNNEISEKSEIFDDQFSVERPDGSNFTLKIRSTKLEDSAMYFCASTFGGYGYTFGSGTRLTVV.

This clone showed up just a few times. The chain carries TRBV15 and TRBJ1-6; maybe TRBD1 (6 bases). Trimming stripped 0 bases from V and 8 bases from J, with 11 bases between. This CDR3 is built from 15 residues. The V gene's germline CDR1 is LNHNV and CDR2 YYDKDF (reference sequence). DNA of the CDR3: TGTGCCACCAGCAGAGATCCAGGGGTGGATTCACCCCTCCACTTT. This codes for CATSRDPGVDSPLHF.

The chain combines TRBV4-1 with TRBJ1-1; the D gene is possibly TRBD1 (5 bases). The germline V gene has CDR1 MGHRA and CDR2 YSYEKL. The CDR3 length is 15 residues. Trimming removed 0 bases at V and 3 bases at J, with 11 bases between. Here the CDR3 DNA reads TGCGCCAGCAGCCAAGAGGGGGGGAGGGACACTGAAGCTTTCTTT. Its protein is CASSQEGGRDTEAFF.

The genes are TRBV6-5 and TRBJ2-3; D possibly corresponds to TRBD2 (6 bases). There are 15 residues in the CDR3. V was trimmed by 7 bases and J by 0 bases, leaving 14 bases between them. The germline CDR1 and CDR2 sequences are MNHEY and SVGAGI. Here the CDR3 DNA reads TGTGCCAGCAACGATCGGGGGACTAGCACAGATACGCAGTATTTT. Protein product: CASNDRGTSTDTQYF.

This clone was counted once. This chain connects TRBV12-5 to TRBJ2-2; a weak D match, TRBD2 (5 bases). CDR1 and CDR2 (germline): LGHNT, FRNRAP. The CDR3 is 13 residues long. Trimming pared 3 bases from V and 5 bases from J, leaving 7 bases between. In DNA form, the CDR3 reads TGTGCTAGTGGTTTTTGGGAGACCGGGGAGCTGTTTTTT. Its translation: CASGFWETGELFF.